These T cell receptor beta chains were read from a single sample in a study of blood T cells in healthy people across ages. TCRdb ran MiXCR on the 5' RACE reads and lists one entry per CDR3 protein. The sample consists of 500,000 to 600,000 distinct CDR3 sequences, 27% of them appearing once. Material: blood. These receptors originate from a woman in her sixties or seventies in good health. Each CDR3 is given with its conserved first and last residue. D genes are given only for firm matches. Where a row states a size, it is once, few, many or the class of an expanded clone; other rows omit it.

clone size: -; D gene: -; J gene: TRBJ1-1; V gene: TRBV7-2; CDR3 protein: CASSLVTGTFEAFF; CDR3 DNA: TGTGCCAGCAGCTTAGTGACGGGAACGTTTGAAGCTTTCTTT
clone size: -; D gene: -; J gene: TRBJ2-2; V gene: TRBV30; CDR3 protein: CAWSQGITGELFF; CDR3 DNA: TGTGCCTGGAGTCAGGGGATCACCGGGGAGCTGTTTTTT
clone size: -; D gene: TRBD1; J gene: TRBJ2-5; V gene: TRBV7-2; CDR3 protein: CASSSGQVETQYF; CDR3 DNA: TGTGCCAGCAGCTCCGGACAGGTCGAGACCCAGTACTTC
clone size: once; D gene: -; J gene: TRBJ1-2; V gene: TRBV20-1; CDR3 protein: CSARVARANYGYTF; CDR3 DNA: TGCAGTGCTAGAGTTGCAAGAGCTAACTATGGCTACACCTTC
clone size: few; D gene: TRBD2; J gene: TRBJ2-1; V gene: TRBV5-1; CDR3 protein: CASSLVTSGYNEQFF; CDR3 DNA: TGCGCCAGCAGCTTGGTAACTAGCGGGTACAATGAGCAGTTCTTC
clone size: -; D gene: TRBD1; J gene: TRBJ2-7; V gene: TRBV5-1; CDR3 protein: CASSPTPTGQGEQYF; CDR3 DNA: TGCGCCAGCAGCCCGACCCCGACAGGGCAAGGAGAGCAGTACTTC
clone size: -; D gene: -; J gene: TRBJ1-1; V gene: TRBV6-1; CDR3 protein: CASSEAGIKNTEAFF; CDR3 DNA: TGTGCCAGCAGTGAAGCGGGTATAAAGAACACTGAAGCTTTCTTT
clone size: -; D gene: -; J gene: TRBJ2-6; V gene: TRBV12-3/TRBV12-4; CDR3 protein: CASSLVYGSSGANVLTF; CDR3 DNA: TGTGCCAGCAGTTTAGTTTACGGTAGCTCTGGGGCCAACGTCCTGACTTTC
clone size: -; D gene: -; J gene: TRBJ1-2; V gene: TRBV12-5; CDR3 protein: CASGLSGSGGYTF; CDR3 DNA: TGTGCTAGTGGTTTGTCTGGGTCCGGCGGCTACACCTTC
clone size: few; D gene: -; J gene: TRBJ2-3; V gene: TRBV20-1; CDR3 protein: CSARGSGGTDTQYF; CDR3 DNA: TGCAGTGCTAGAGGAAGTGGGGGCACAGATACGCAGTATTTT
clone size: -; D gene: -; J gene: TRBJ1-1; V gene: TRBV29-1; CDR3 protein: CSVGRRNTEAFF; CDR3 DNA: TGCAGCGTTGGGCGGAGGAACACTGAAGCTTTCTTT
clone size: few; D gene: TRBD1; J gene: TRBJ1-6; V gene: TRBV6-5; CDR3 protein: CASSFKGTGGSPLHF; CDR3 DNA: TGTGCCAGCAGTTTTAAGGGGACAGGCGGTTCACCCCTCCACTTT
clone size: -; D gene: -; J gene: TRBJ1-6; V gene: TRBV2; CDR3 protein: CASRRDFNSPLHF; CDR3 DNA: TGTGCCAGCCGGCGGGACTTCAATTCACCCCTCCACTTT
clone size: few; D gene: -; J gene: TRBJ2-1; V gene: TRBV3-1; CDR3 protein: CASSQAMGWEQFF; CDR3 DNA: TGTGCCAGCAGCCAGGCCATGGGTTGGGAGCAGTTCTTC
clone size: -; D gene: TRBD2; J gene: TRBJ2-4; V gene: TRBV28; CDR3 protein: CASRLAGGPLYF; CDR3 DNA: TGTGCCAGCAGGCTAGCGGGGGGGCCCCTGTACTTC
clone size: -; D gene: TRBD1; J gene: TRBJ1-4; V gene: TRBV7-2; CDR3 protein: CASSLAPGQINEKLFF; CDR3 DNA: TGTGCCAGCAGCTTAGCCCCGGGACAGATTAATGAAAAACTGTTTTTT
clone size: -; D gene: TRBD1; J gene: TRBJ1-2; V gene: TRBV20-1; CDR3 protein: CSAINRTGRGYGYTF; CDR3 DNA: TGCAGTGCCATCAACCGGACAGGGAGAGGCTATGGCTACACCTTC
clone size: few; D gene: -; J gene: TRBJ1-1; V gene: TRBV7-2; CDR3 protein: CASSLALQGQNTEAFF; CDR3 DNA: TGTGCCAGCAGCTTAGCGTTACAGGGCCAAAACACTGAAGCTTTCTTT
clone size: -; D gene: -; J gene: TRBJ2-5; V gene: TRBV4-3; CDR3 protein: CASSHGQRLRGETQYF; CDR3 DNA: TGCGCCAGCAGCCACGGCCAGAGGCTACGTGGGGAGACCCAGTACTTC
clone size: few; D gene: -; J gene: TRBJ1-2; V gene: TRBV5-1; CDR3 protein: CASSWGPGGYTF; CDR3 DNA: TGCGCCAGCAGCTGGGGACCGGGTGGCTACACCTTC
clone size: -; D gene: TRBD2; J gene: TRBJ2-2; V gene: TRBV7-9; CDR3 protein: CASSLVSLAAGELFF; CDR3 DNA: TGTGCCAGCAGCTTAGTCTCGCTAGCGGCCGGGGAGCTGTTTTTT
clone size: -; D gene: TRBD1; J gene: TRBJ1-4; V gene: TRBV3-1; CDR3 protein: CASSLPAGGGEKLFF; CDR3 DNA: TGTGCCAGCAGCCTGCCTGCAGGGGGCGGCGAAAAACTGTTTTTT